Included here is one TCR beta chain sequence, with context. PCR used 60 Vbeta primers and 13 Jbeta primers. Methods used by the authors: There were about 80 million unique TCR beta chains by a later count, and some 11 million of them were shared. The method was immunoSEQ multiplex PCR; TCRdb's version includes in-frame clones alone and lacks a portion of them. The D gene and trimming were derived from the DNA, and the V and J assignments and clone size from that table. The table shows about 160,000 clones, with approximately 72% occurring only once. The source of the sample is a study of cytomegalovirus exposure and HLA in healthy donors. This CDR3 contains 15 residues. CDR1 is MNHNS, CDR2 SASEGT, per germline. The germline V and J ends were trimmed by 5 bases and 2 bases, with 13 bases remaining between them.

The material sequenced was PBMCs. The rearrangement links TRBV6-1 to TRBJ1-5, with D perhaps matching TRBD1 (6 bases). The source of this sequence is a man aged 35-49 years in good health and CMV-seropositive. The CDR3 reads CASSRGGVGNQPQHF. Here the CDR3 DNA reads TGTGCCAGCAGTCGAGGGGGGGTCGGCAATCAGCCCCAGCATTTT.